Included here is one TCR beta chain sequence, with context. A read error may account for a junction end that differs from germline. This entry is derived from a study of blood T cells in healthy people across ages. Then a second PCR, running roughly 7 to 11 cycles, was carried out with a sample-barcoded 5' primer and a J-beta primer mix. The study obtained at least 2.5 million CDR3-containing paired-end reads from every sample. TCRdb ran MiXCR on the 5' RACE reads and lists one entry per CDR3 protein. The sample comprises hundreds of thousands of distinct CDR3 sequences, approximately 52% of which are singletons, and about 13% rests with the top ten. Each donor had about 9.6 milliliters of peripheral blood drawn. Each sample yielded at least 5.5 micrograms of PBMC total RNA. Germline assignment: CDR1 SEHNR and CDR2 FQNEAQ (reference sequence). The CDR3 sequence is 14 residues long.

The sequenced sample consisted of blood. The rearrangement uses TRBV7-9 and TRBJ2-1; D may be TRBD1 or TRBD2 (5 bases each). This TCR was recovered from a woman of 80 years or more in good health. CDR3 nucleotides: TGTGCCGGCAGCCTCGGGACCGCGAACAATGAGCAGTTCTTC. Translating gives CAGSLGTANNEQFF.